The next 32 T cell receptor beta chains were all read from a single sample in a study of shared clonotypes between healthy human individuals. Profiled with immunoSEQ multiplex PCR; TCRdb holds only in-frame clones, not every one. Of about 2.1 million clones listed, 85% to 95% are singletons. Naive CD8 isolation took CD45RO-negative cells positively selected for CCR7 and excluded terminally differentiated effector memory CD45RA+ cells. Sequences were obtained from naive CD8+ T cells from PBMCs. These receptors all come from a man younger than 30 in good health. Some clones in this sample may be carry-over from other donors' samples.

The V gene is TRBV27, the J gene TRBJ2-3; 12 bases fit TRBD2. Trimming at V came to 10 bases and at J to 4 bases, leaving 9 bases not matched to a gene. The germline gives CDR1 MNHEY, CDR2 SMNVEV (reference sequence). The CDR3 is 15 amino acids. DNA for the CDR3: TGTGCCACTCAGAGGACTAGCGGGAAAGCAGATACGCAGTATTTT. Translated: CATQRTSGKADTQYF.

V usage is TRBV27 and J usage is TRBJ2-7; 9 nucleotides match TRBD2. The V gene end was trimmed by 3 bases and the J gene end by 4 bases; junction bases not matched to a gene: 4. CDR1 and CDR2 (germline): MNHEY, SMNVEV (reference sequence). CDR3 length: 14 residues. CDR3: CASSFLLAGYEQYF. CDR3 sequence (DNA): TGTGCCAGCAGTTTTTTACTAGCGGGTTACGAGCAGTACTTC.

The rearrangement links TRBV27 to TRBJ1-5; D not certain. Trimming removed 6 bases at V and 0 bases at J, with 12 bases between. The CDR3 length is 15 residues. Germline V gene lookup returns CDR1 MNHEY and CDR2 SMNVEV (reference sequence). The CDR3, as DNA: TGTGCCAGCAGGCGGGGAATGGATAGCAATCAGCCCCAGCATTTT. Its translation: CASRRGMDSNQPQHF.

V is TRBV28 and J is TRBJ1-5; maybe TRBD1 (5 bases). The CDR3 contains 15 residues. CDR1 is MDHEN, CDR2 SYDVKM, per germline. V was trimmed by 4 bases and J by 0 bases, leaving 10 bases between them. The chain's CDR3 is CASSSGFDSNQPQHF. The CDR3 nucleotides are TGTGCCAGCAGTTCAGGGTTTGATAGCAATCAGCCCCAGCATTTT. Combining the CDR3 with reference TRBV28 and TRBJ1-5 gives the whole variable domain DVKVTQSSRYLVKRTGEKVFLECVQDMDHENMFWYRQDPGLGLRLIYFSYDVKMKEKGDIPEGYSVSREKKERFSLILESASTNQTSMYLCASSSGFDSNQPQHFGDGTRLSIL.

The CDR3 protein is CASSVGLHEQYF. CDR3 coding DNA: TGTGCCAGCAGTGTGGGACTCCACGAGCAGTACTTC. This chain links TRBV2 with TRBJ2-7, with D possibly being TRBD2 (6 bases). V lost 4 bases and J lost 5, with 9 bases in between. The CDR3 sequence is 12 residues long. Looked up from germline, CDR1 is SNHLY and CDR2 is FYNNEI.

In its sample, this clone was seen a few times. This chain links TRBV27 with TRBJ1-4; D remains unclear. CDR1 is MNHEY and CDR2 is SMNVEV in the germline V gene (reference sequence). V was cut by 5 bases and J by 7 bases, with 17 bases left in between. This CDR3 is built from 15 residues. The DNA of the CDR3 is TGTGCCAGCAGTCCTAAGTGGCTACAACTTGAAAAACTGTTTTTT. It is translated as CASSPKWLQLEKLFF.

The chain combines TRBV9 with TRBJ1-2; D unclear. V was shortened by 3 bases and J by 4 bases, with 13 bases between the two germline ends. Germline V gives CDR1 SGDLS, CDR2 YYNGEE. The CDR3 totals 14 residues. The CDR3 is CASSGTGPFYGYTF. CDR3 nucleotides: TGTGCCAGCAGCGGAACCGGGCCCTTCTATGGCTACACCTTC.

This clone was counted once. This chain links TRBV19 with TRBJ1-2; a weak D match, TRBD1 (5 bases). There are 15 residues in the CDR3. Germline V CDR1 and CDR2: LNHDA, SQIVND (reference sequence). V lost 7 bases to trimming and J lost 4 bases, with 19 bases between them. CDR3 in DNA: TGTGCCAGTACCCCCGGACAAGACCCCGGCTATGGCTACACCTTC. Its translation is CASTPGQDPGYGYTF.

The DNA of the CDR3 is TGTGCCTGGAGGGCGTCGGGGCAGGGGGTTACCGGGGAGCTGTTTTTT. Protein product: CAWRASGQGVTGELFF. The chain has TRBV30 and TRBJ2-2; 7 nucleotides line up with TRBD1. Losses at the gene ends were 3 bases for V and 5 bases for J; bases not matched to a gene: 12. Germline loops: CDR1 GTSNPN, CDR2 SVGIG (reference sequence). The length of the CDR3 is 16 residues.

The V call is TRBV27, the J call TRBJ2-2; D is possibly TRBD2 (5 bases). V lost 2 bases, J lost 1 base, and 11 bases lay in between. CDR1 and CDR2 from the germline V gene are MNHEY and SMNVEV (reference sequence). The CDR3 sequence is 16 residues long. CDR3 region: CASSLDGLKNTGELFF. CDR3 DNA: TGTGCCAGCAGTTTAGACGGACTCAAGAACACCGGGGAGCTGTTTTTT.

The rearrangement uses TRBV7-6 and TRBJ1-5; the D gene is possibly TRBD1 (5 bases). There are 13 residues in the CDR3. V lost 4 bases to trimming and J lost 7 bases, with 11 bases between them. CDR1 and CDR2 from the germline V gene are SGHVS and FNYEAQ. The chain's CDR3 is CASSSGYGQPQHF. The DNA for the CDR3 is TGTGCCAGCAGCTCAGGGTACGGCCAGCCCCAGCATTTT.

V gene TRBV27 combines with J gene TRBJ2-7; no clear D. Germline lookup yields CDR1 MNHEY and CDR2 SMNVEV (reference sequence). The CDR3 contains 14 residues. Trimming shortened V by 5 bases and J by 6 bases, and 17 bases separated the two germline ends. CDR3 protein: CASSATGPGGEQYF. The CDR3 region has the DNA TGTGCCAGCAGTGCCACCGGGCCTGGTGGCGAGCAGTACTTC.

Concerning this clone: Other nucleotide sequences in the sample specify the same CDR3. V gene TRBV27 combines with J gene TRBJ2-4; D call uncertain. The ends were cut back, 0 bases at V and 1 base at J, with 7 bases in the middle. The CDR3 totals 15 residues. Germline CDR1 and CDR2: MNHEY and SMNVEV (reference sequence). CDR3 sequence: CASSLSRGAKNIQYF. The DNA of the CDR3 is TGTGCCAGCAGTTTATCCCGCGGCGCCAAAAACATTCAGTACTTC.

The CDR3 sequence is CAISESPGGNEQFF. The CDR3 bases are TGTGCCATCAGTGAGTCTCCAGGGGGCAATGAGCAGTTCTTC. The gene calls are TRBV10-3 and TRBJ2-1; 7 bases align to TRBD1. V trimming: 0 bases; J trimming: 6 bases; junction bases outside the gene matches: 2. CDR1 is ENHRY and CDR2 is SYGVKD in the germline V gene. The CDR3 has 14 amino acids.

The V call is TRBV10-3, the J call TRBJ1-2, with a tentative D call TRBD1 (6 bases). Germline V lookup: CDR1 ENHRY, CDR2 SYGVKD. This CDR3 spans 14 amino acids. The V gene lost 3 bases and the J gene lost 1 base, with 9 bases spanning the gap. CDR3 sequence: CAISDPGDNYGYTF. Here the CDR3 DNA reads TGTGCCATCAGTGATCCAGGGGATAACTATGGCTACACCTTC.

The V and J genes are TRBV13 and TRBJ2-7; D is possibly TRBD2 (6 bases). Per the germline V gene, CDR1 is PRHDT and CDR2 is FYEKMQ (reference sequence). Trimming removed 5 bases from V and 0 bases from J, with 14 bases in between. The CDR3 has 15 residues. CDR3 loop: CASSTLGGSSYEQYF. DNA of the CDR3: TGTGCCAGCAGCACCCTCGGGGGAAGCTCCTACGAGCAGTACTTC.

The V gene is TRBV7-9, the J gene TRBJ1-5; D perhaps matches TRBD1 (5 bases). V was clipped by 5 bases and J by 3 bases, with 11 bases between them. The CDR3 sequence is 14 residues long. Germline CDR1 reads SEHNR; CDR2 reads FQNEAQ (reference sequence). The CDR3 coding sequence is TGTGCCAGCAGCCCGGACAACCTCAATCAGCCCCAGCATTTT. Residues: CASSPDNLNQPQHF. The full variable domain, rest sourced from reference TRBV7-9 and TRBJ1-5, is DTGVSQNPRHKITKRGQNVTFRCDPISEHNRLYWYRQTLGQGPEFLTYFQNEAQLEKSRLLSDRFSAERPKGSFSTLEIQRTEQGDSAMYLCASSPDNLNQPQHFGDGTRLSIL.

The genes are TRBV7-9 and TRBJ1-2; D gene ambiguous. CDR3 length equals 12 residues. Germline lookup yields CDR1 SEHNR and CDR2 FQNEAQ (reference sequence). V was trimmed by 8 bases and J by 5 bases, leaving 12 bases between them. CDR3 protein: CASQLLGYGYTF. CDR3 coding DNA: TGTGCCAGCCAACTCCTTGGGTATGGCTACACCTTC.

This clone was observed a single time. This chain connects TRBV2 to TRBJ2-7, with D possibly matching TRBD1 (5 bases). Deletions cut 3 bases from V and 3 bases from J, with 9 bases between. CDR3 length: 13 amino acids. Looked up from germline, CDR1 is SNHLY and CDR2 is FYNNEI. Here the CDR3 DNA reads TGTGCCAGCAGTGACGCAGGGATCTACGAGCAGTACTTC. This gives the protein CASSDAGIYEQYF.

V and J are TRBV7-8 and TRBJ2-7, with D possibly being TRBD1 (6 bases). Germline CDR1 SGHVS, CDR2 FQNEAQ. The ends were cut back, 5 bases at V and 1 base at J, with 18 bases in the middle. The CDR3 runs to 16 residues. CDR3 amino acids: CASSLTLQGGSYEQYF. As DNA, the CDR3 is TGTGCCAGCAGCCTCACCCTACAGGGCGGGTCCTACGAGCAGTACTTC.

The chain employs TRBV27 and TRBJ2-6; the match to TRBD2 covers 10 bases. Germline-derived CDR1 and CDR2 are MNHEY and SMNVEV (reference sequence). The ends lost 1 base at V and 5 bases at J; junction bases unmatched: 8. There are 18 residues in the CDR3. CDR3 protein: CASSLLASGSARANVLTF. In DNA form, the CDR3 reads TGTGCCAGCAGTTTATTAGCTAGCGGGAGCGCCCGGGCCAACGTCCTGACTTTC.

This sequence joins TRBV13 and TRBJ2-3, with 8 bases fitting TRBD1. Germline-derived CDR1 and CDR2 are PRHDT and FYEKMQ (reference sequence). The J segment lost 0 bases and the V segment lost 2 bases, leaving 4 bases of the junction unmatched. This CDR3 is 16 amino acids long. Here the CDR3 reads CASSLPTGGSTDTQYF. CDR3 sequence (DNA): TGTGCCAGCAGCTTACCTACAGGGGGAAGCACAGATACGCAGTATTTT. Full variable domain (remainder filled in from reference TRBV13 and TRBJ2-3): AAGVIQSPRHLIKEKRETATLKCYPIPRHDTVYWYQQGPGQDPQFLISFYEKMQSDKGSIPDRFSAQQFSDYHSELNMSSLELGDSALYFCASSLPTGGSTDTQYFGPGTRLTVL.

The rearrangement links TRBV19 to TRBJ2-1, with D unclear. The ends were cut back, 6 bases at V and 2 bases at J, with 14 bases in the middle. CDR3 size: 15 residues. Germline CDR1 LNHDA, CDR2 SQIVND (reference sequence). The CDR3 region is CASSPRDIAYNEQFF. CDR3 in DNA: TGTGCCAGTAGCCCCCGAGATATTGCCTACAATGAGCAGTTCTTC.

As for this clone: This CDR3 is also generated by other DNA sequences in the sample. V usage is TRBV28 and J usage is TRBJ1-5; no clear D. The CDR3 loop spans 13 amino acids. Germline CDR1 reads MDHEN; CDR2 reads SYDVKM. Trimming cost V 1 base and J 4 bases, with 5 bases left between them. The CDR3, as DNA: TGTGCCAGCAGTTTATCGGCTAATCAGCCCCAGCATTTT. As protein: CASSLSANQPQHF.

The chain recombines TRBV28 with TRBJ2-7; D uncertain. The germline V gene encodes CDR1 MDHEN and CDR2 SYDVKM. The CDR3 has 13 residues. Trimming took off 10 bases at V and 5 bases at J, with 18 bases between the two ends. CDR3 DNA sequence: TGTGCCATCGGAAAGACCCCGGCCGACGAGCAGTACTTC. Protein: CAIGKTPADEQYF.

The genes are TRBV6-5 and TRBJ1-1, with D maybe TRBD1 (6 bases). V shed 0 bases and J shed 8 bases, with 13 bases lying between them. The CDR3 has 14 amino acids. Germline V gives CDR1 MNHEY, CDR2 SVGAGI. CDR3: CASSYSEGDQEAFF. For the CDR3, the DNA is TGTGCCAGCAGTTACTCTGAGGGGGACCAGGAAGCTTTCTTT.

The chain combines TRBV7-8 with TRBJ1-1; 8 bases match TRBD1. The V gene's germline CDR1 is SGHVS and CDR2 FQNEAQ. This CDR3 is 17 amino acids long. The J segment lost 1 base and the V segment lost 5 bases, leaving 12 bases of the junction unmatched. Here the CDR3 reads CASSLPIRDRTNTEAFF. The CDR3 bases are TGTGCCAGCAGCCTCCCGATACGGGACAGGACGAACACTGAAGCTTTCTTT.

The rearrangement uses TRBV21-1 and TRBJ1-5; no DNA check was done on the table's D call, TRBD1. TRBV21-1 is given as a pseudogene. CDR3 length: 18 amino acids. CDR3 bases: TGTGCCAGCAGCGCCAAGCCCGGACAGGAGACTAGCAATCAGCCCCAGCATTTT. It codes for CASSAKPGQETSNQPQHF.

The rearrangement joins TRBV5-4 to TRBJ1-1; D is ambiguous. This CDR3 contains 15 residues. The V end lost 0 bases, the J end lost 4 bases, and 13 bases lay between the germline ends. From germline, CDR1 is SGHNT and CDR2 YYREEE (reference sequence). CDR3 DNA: TGTGCCAGCAGCTTGGGTAGGGCTGAAGGCACTGAAGCTTTCTTT. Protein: CASSLGRAEGTEAFF.

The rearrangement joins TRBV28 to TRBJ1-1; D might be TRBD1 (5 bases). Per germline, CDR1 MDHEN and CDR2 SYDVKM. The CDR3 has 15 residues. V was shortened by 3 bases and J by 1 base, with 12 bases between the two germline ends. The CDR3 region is CASSLRRQGNTEAFF. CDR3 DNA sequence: TGTGCCAGCAGTTTGAGGAGGCAGGGGAACACTGAAGCTTTCTTT.

The CDR3 is CASSPPEGAYNEQFF. The CDR3, as DNA: TGTGCCAGCTCACCCCCGGAGGGAGCCTACAATGAGCAGTTCTTC. This chain uses TRBV18 with TRBJ2-1; D possibly corresponds to TRBD2 (6 bases). CDR1 is KGHSH and CDR2 is LQKENI in the germline V gene. The CDR3 length is 15 residues. V was shortened by 3 bases and J by 2 bases, with 11 bases between the two germline ends.

The CDR3 DNA sequence: TGTGCCAGCAGTTACTCGAGAAGCGGGAGTGGAAATGAGCAGTTCTTC. It is translated as CASSYSRSGSGNEQFF. The chain links TRBV6-5 to TRBJ2-1; TRBD2 aligns across 8 bases. J was trimmed by 7 bases and V by 0 bases; bases with no gene match: 8. Germline CDR1 is MNHEY and CDR2 is SVGAGI. CDR3 length: 16 amino acids.